The present T cell receptor (beta chain) was sequenced within a study of blood T cell repertoires in COVID-19. Study information: Sites in the United States, Italy and Spain provided acute and convalescent COVID-19 samples. T cells, B-cell-depleted T cells, or PBMCs supplied cDNA or gDNA.

The CDR3 is 15 amino acids. V gave up 2 bases and J gave up 2 bases, with 13 bases separating them. Germline V gene lookup returns CDR1 KGHSH and CDR2 LQKENI. In the original processing: Amplification of reference gene primers provided the estimated nucleated cell counts. Sequencing was performed with immunoSEQ multiplex PCR; in TCRdb, only in-frame clones are kept and a portion is missing. The V and J calls and clone size come from that table; D and trimming were worked out from the DNA. There are just over 650,000 clones in the sample; over 80% occur only once, and over 0.2% lies in the top ten. The chain employs TRBV18 and TRBJ2-7; the D is unclear. Sequencing input: peripheral blood. The receptor was isolated from a woman aged 18-35 years with acute or convalescent COVID-19. The CDR3 here is CASSPGQLRTYEQYF. CDR3 bases: TGTGCCAGCTCACCAGGGCAGCTTAGGACCTACGAGCAGTACTTC. Variable domain in full (rest from reference TRBV18 and TRBJ2-7): NAGVMQNPRHLVRRRGQEARLRCSPMKGHSHVYWYRQLPEEGLKFMVYLQKENIIDESGMPKERFSAEFPKEGPSILRIQQVVRGDSAAYFCASSPGQLRTYEQYFGPGTRLTVT.